In its sample, the clone carrying this T cell receptor beta chain was seen a few times. Original handling: Reference gene primer amplification gave nucleated cell count estimates. Method: immunoSEQ multiplex PCR; TCRdb's copy keeps in-frame clones and lacks some. That table supplies the V and J calls and clone size; D and trimming were determined from the DNA. The sample has about 120,000 clones, around nine tenths seen once. The sample is drawn from a study of blood T cell repertoires in COVID-19. Across the study: Some COVID-19 samples were acute and others convalescent; all came from the United States, Italy and Spain. PBMCs, B-cell-depleted T cells, or T cells were the source of the cDNA or gDNA that made up the material.

This receptor was identified in a woman aged 45-59 years with acute or convalescent COVID-19. The material sequenced was peripheral blood.

The CDR3: CSVYTGTTEAFF. The CDR3 nucleotides read TGCAGCGTCTACACAGGGACCACTGAAGCTTTCTTT. J is TRBJ1-1 and V is TRBV29-1; D may be TRBD1 (6 bases). Looked up from germline, CDR1 is SQVTM and CDR2 is ANQGSEA. V lost 6 bases to trimming and J lost 4 bases, with 12 bases between them. The CDR3 totals 12 residues.